This T cell receptor beta chain is from a study of blood T cells in healthy people across ages. From germline, CDR1 is DFQATT and CDR2 SNEGSKA (reference sequence). The CDR3 runs 15 residues. V was clipped by 6 bases and J by 8 bases; unmatched bases: 9. Primers used in a second PCR of roughly 6 to 11 cycles were a sample-barcoded 5' primer and a J-beta primer mix. TCRdb re-analysed the 5' RACE reads in MiXCR, keeping a single row per CDR3 protein. The sample yields around 710,000 distinct CDR3 sequences, approximately 43% seen once. The chain uses TRBV20-1 and TRBJ2-1; 14 bases fit TRBD2. The sequence was obtained from a woman aged 55-69 years in good health. The sequenced sample consisted of blood. This chain's CDR3 is CSAVTSGRASDEQFF. The CDR3 DNA sequence: TGCAGTGCCGTGACTAGCGGGAGGGCCAGCGATGAGCAGTTCTTC.